This paragraph covers one T cell receptor beta chain sequence. This entry is derived from a study of cytomegalovirus exposure and HLA in healthy donors. Primers: 60 Vbeta forward and 13 Jbeta reverse. Original handling: Per a later analysis, the number of unique TCR beta chains was approximately 80 million, of which around 9.9 million were shared. This table comes from immunoSEQ multiplex PCR, and its TCRdb copy is limited to in-frame clones, with some not included. That table supplies the V and J calls and clone size; D and trimming were determined from the DNA. In total, the table holds over 120,000 clones. Germline values: CDR1 SQVTM, CDR2 ANQGSEA. The CDR3 length is 14 residues. V was pared by 5 bases and J by 8 bases, with 10 bases of the junction left unmatched.

The sequenced material came from PBMCs. The clonotype originates from a male donor in good health and CMV-seronegative. V gene TRBV29-1 combines with J gene TRBJ1-4; 8 bases map to TRBD1. The CDR3 is CSVLIPDRGEKLFF. The CDR3 DNA follows: TGCAGCGTTCTAATCCCCGACAGGGGAGAAAAACTGTTTTTT.